Listed here are 20 T cell receptor beta chains from one sample, sequenced in a study of shared clonotypes between healthy human individuals. Libraries were prepared by immunoSEQ multiplex PCR; TCRdb keeps only in-frame clonotypes and omits some of them. Among about 660,000 clones listed, under 80% were seen once. The sample consisted of memory CD4+ T cells sorted from blood. The subset: CD45RA-negative fraction. The receptor source for this set is a woman aged 30 to 39 in good health.

The chain couples TRBV7-9 to TRBJ1-1; 7 positions agree with TRBD1. CDR1 SEHNR and CDR2 FQNEAQ come from the germline V gene (reference sequence). The V gene end was trimmed by 4 bases and the J gene end by 4 bases; junction bases not matched to a gene: 0. This CDR3 has 12 amino acids. CDR3 in DNA: TGTGCCAGCAGCTCAGGGGGCACTGAAGCTTTCTTT. Translating gives CASSSGGTEAFF.

This chain uses TRBV29-1 with TRBJ2-7, with 11 bases identical to TRBD2. Germline V gives CDR1 SQVTM, CDR2 ANQGSEA. The CDR3 runs to 15 residues. Losses at the gene ends were 5 bases for V and 6 bases for J; bases not matched to a gene: 12. The CDR3 DNA reads TGCAGCGTTCAGGCCCCCTTAGCGGGAGGGGGCGAGCAGTACTTC. Translating it yields CSVQAPLAGGGEQYF.

The chain has TRBV27 and TRBJ2-3; maybe TRBD2 (5 bases). The CDR3 length is 17 residues. The germline V gene encodes CDR1 MNHEY and CDR2 SMNVEV (reference sequence). With 1 base removed from V and 9 bases from J, the gap between germline ends came to 23 bases. CDR3 sequence (DNA): TGTGCCAGCAGTTTATACCCACCGGGGTTTGGGAAGGAAACGCAGTATTTT. As protein: CASSLYPPGFGKETQYF.

The chain links TRBV28 to TRBJ1-5, with 8 bases matching TRBD1. V was clipped by 2 bases and J by 7 bases; unmatched bases: 4. The CDR3 loop spans 14 amino acids. Germline V gene data show CDR1 as MDHEN and CDR2 as SYDVKM. Here the CDR3 DNA reads TGTGCCAGCAGTTTAACGGACAGGGTACAGCCCCAGCATTTT. The encoded protein is CASSLTDRVQPQHF.

This CDR3 is CASSTEIRGAGETQYF. CDR3 in DNA: TGTGCCAGTAGTACCGAAATTCGGGGGGCGGGGGAGACCCAGTACTTC. The chain links TRBV19 to TRBJ2-5; D possibly corresponds to TRBD2 (7 bases). Germline V CDR1 and CDR2: LNHDA, SQIVND (reference sequence). V lost 4 bases to trimming and J lost 5 bases, with 20 bases between them. The CDR3 has 16 amino acids.

The V gene is TRBV30, the J gene TRBJ1-5, with D maybe TRBD1 (6 bases). V was pared by 0 bases and J by 7 bases, with 10 bases between. CDR1 is GTSNPN and CDR2 is SVGIG in the germline V gene (reference sequence). There are 13 residues in the CDR3. CDR3 bases: TGTGCCTGGAGTGTGGCAGGGGAACAGCCCCAGCATTTT. Protein: CAWSVAGEQPQHF.

DNA of the CDR3: TGCGCCAGCAGCTTGCAAGGACAGCAAAACTATGGCTACACCTTC. It yields the protein CASSLQGQQNYGYTF. V usage is TRBV5-1 and J usage is TRBJ1-2; tentatively, D is TRBD1 (6 bases). Germline V lookup: CDR1 SGHRS, CDR2 YFSETQ. The V and J ends lost 1 base and 2 bases respectively, with 12 bases between them. The CDR3 is 15 amino acids.

The V call is TRBV7-9, the J call TRBJ1-1; D uncertain. The CDR3 is 13 amino acids. CDR1 SEHNR and CDR2 FQNEAQ come from the germline V gene (reference sequence). V lost 3 bases, J lost 7 bases, and 12 bases lay in between. The CDR3 reads CASSFTDAVEAFF. CDR3 in DNA: TGTGCCAGCAGCTTTACAGACGCTGTTGAAGCTTTCTTT.

The chain is built from TRBV10-2 and TRBJ2-7; 7 positions match TRBD1. The length of the CDR3 is 13 residues. The ends lost 6 bases at V and 2 bases at J; junction bases unmatched: 4. Germline-derived CDR1 and CDR2 are WSHSY and SAAADI. Here the CDR3 DNA reads TGCGCCAGCAGCCGGGACAGTCCCTACGAGCAGTACTTC. It yields the protein CASSRDSPYEQYF.

This clone has a handful of counts. The chain employs TRBV7-6 and TRBJ1-5, with a tentative D call TRBD1 (5 bases). Trimming took 3 bases from V and 0 from J, leaving 9 bases between them. Germline CDR1 SGHVS, CDR2 FNYEAQ. This CDR3 has 15 amino acids. The CDR3 here is CASSFQGDSNQPQHF. The CDR3 DNA sequence: TGTGCCAGCAGCTTCCAGGGTGATAGCAATCAGCCCCAGCATTTT.

This clone has a handful of counts. V usage is TRBV28 and J usage is TRBJ2-4; the D gene is possibly TRBD1 (5 bases). The CDR3 runs to 12 residues. The germline V and J ends were trimmed by 7 bases and 2 bases, with 6 bases remaining between them. Germline values: CDR1 MDHEN, CDR2 SYDVKM. The CDR3 loop reads CASTGSKNIQYF. The CDR3 DNA reads TGTGCCAGCACAGGGTCCAAAAACATTCAGTACTTC.

This clone was seen only a few times. V and J are TRBV18 and TRBJ2-3; 8 positions match TRBD1. This CDR3 comprises 15 residues. Germline CDR1 is KGHSH and CDR2 is LQKENI. Trimming took 3 bases from V and 1 from J; bases not matched to a gene: 3. CDR3 DNA sequence: TGTGCCAGCTCACCTCCGACAGGGGGCACAGATACGCAGTATTTT. It translates to CASSPPTGGTDTQYF.

The chain carries TRBV28 and TRBJ1-4; perhaps TRBD1 as D (5 bases). CDR1 MDHEN and CDR2 SYDVKM come from the germline V gene. V dropped 7 bases and J dropped 10 bases, with 19 bases sitting between them. The CDR3 extends over 14 amino acids. CDR3 in amino acids: CASIPGPNRGKLFF. The CDR3 DNA follows: TGTGCCAGCATCCCGGGACCTAACCGAGGAAAACTGTTTTTT.

This chain links TRBV30 with TRBJ2-1; D is perhaps TRBD1 or TRBD2 (6 bases each). With 4 bases removed from V and 9 bases from J, the gap between germline ends came to 16 bases. The CDR3 loop spans 13 amino acids. Germline CDR1 reads GTSNPN; CDR2 reads SVGIG (reference sequence). The CDR3 is CAWISSGGGEQFF. Here the CDR3 DNA reads TGTGCCTGGATCAGCTCTGGAGGGGGTGAGCAGTTCTTC.

This clone came up a few times. V is TRBV6-5 and J is TRBJ1-2; D is uncertain. The germline V gene has CDR1 MNHEY and CDR2 SVGAGI. This CDR3 has 13 amino acids. With 6 bases removed from V and 6 bases from J, the gap between germline ends came to 14 bases. The CDR3 nucleotides are TGTGCCAGCAGCGTACGTCAGACTAATGGCTACACCTTC. This gives the protein CASSVRQTNGYTF.

For the CDR3, the DNA is TGTGCCAGCAGCCACCCCCGAAGGGGGAACACTGAAGCTTTCTTT. This encodes CASSHPRRGNTEAFF. The chain joins TRBV7-9 to TRBJ1-1; D possibly corresponds to TRBD1 (5 bases). The CDR3 is made up of 15 amino acids. The germline V gene has CDR1 SEHNR and CDR2 FQNEAQ (reference sequence). Between the trimmed V and J ends, which lost 5 bases and 1 base, there was a span of 14 bases. Together with reference TRBV7-9 and TRBJ1-1, the CDR3 gives the full variable domain: DTGVSQNPRHKITKRGQNVTFRCDPISEHNRLYWYRQTLGQGPEFLTYFQNEAQLEKSRLLSDRFSAERPKGSFSTLEIQRTEQGDSAMYLCASSHPRRGNTEAFFGQGTRLTVV.

This clone was counted only a few times. The chain uses TRBV5-6 and TRBJ2-7, with D uncertain. The V gene lost 4 bases and the J gene lost 2 bases, with 16 bases spanning the gap. The germline V gene has CDR1 SGHDT and CDR2 YYEEEE. CDR3 length equals 15 residues. CDR3 DNA sequence: TGTGCCAGCAGCCTCCGACCAGGAATTCCCTACGAGCAGTACTTC. This gives the protein CASSLRPGIPYEQYF.

This clone was recorded once. The chain is built from TRBV4-2 and TRBJ2-2; D possibly corresponds to TRBD1 (6 bases). V was shortened by 3 bases and J by 0 bases, with 11 bases between the two germline ends. CDR3 size: 16 residues. CDR1 and CDR2 from the germline V gene are LGHNA and YNFKEQ. The CDR3 DNA follows: TGTGCCAGCAGCCACCCCAGGGGCGCGAACACCGGGGAGCTGTTTTTT. Translating gives CASSHPRGANTGELFF.

This clone was found a few times. The same CDR3 also results from other DNA sequences found in this sample. The rearrangement links TRBV19 to TRBJ1-5; D is unclear. This CDR3 contains 13 residues. CDR1 LNHDA and CDR2 SQIVND come from the germline V gene (reference sequence). The V end was cut by 6 bases, the J end by 5 bases, with 11 bases between. For the CDR3, the DNA is TGTGCCAGTAGCAGGACGGGAGATCAGCCCCAGCATTTT. Protein product: CASSRTGDQPQHF.

The CDR3 is CASSLEGFGEQFF. In DNA, the CDR3 is TGTGCCAGCAGCTTAGAGGGATTTGGTGAGCAGTTCTTC. The rearrangement links TRBV7-9 to TRBJ2-1; no clear D gene. V lost 1 base and J lost 9, with 10 bases in between. CDR1 SEHNR and CDR2 FQNEAQ come from the germline V gene (reference sequence). The length of the CDR3 is 13 residues.